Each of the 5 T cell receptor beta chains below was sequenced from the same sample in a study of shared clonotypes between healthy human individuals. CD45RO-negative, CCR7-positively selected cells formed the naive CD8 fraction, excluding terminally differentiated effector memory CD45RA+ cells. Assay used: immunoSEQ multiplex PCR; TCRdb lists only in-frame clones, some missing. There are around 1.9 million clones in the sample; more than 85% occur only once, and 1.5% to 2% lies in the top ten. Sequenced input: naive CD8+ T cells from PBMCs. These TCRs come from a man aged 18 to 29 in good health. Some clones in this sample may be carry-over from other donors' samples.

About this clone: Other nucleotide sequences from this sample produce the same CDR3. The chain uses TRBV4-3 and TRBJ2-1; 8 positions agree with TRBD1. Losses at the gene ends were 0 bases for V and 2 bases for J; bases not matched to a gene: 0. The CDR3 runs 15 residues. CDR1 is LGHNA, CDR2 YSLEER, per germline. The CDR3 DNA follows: TGCGCCAGCAGCCAAGACAGGGGGCCCTACAATGAGCAGTTCTTC. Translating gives CASSQDRGPYNEQFF.

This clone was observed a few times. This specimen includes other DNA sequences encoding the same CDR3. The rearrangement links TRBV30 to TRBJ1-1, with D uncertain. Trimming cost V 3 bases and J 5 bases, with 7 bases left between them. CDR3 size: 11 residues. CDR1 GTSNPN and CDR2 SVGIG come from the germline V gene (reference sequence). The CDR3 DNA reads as TGTGCCTGGAGCCTAGGTACTGAAGCTTTCTTT. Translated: CAWSLGTEAFF.

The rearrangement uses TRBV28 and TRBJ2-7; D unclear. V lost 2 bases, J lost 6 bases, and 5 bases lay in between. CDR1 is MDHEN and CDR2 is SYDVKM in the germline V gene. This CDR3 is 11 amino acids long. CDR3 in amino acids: CASSLVREQYF. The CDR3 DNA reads TGTGCCAGCAGTTTAGTGCGCGAGCAGTACTTC.

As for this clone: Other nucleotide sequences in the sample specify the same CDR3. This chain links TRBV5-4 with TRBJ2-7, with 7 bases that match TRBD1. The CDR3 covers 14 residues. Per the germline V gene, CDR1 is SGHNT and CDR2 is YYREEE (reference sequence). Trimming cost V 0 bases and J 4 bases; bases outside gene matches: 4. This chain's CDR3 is CASSLGRGLYEQYF. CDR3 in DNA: TGTGCCAGCAGCTTGGGCAGGGGGTTATACGAGCAGTACTTC.

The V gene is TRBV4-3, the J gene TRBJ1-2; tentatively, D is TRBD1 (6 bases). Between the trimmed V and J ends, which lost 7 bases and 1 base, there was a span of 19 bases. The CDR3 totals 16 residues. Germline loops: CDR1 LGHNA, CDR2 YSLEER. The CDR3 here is CASTPGVRALNYGYTF. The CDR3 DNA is TGCGCCAGCACTCCAGGGGTGCGGGCCCTTAACTATGGCTACACCTTC.